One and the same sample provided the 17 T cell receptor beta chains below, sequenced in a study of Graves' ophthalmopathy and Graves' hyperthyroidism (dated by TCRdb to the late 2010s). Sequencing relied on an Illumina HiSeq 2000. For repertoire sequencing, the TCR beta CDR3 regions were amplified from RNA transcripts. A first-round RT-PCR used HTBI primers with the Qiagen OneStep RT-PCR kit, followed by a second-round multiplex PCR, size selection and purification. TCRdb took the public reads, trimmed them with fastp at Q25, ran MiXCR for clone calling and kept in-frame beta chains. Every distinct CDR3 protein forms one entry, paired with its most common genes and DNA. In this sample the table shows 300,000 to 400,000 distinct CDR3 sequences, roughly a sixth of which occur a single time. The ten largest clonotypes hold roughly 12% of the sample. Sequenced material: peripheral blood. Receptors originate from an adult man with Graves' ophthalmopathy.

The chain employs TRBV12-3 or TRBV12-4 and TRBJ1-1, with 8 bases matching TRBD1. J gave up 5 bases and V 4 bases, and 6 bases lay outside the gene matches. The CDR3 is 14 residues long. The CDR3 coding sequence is TGTGCCAGCAGTTCCGGACAGGGAGAGACTGAAGCTTTCTTT. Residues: CASSSGQGETEAFF.

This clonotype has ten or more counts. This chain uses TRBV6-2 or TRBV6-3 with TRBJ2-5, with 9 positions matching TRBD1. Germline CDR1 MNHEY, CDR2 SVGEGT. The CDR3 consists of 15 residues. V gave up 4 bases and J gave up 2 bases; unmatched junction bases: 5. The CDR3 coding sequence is TGTGCCAGCAGTTCCCCGACAGGGGGGCAAGAGACCCAGTACTTC. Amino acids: CASSSPTGGQETQYF.

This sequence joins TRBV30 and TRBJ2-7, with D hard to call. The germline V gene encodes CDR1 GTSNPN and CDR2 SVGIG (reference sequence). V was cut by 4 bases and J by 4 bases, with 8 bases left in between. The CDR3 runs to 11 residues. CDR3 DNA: TGTGCCTGGAAAAATAATTACGAGCAGTACTTC. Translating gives CAWKNNYEQYF.

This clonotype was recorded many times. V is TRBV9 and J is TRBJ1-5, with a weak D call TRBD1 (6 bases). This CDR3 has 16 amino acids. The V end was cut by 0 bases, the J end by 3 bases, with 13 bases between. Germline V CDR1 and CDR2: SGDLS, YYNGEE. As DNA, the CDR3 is TGTGCCAGCAGCGTAGATGGGGGCCCGGACAATCAGCCCCAGCATTTT. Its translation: CASSVDGGPDNQPQHF.

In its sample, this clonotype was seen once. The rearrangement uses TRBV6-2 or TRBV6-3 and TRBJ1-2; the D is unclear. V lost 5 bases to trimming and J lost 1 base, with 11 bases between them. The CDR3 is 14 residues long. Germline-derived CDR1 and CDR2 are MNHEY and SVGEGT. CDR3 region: CASSDPTHNYGYTF. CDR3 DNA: TGTGCCAGCAGTGACCCGACCCATAACTATGGCTACACCTTC.

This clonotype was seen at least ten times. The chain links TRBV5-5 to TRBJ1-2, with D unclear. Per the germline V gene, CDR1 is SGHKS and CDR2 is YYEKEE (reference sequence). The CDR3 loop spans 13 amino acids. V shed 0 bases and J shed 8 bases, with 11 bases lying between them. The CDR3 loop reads CASSLARGIGYTF. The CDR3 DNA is TGTGCCAGCAGCTTGGCCCGTGGAATAGGCTACACCTTC.

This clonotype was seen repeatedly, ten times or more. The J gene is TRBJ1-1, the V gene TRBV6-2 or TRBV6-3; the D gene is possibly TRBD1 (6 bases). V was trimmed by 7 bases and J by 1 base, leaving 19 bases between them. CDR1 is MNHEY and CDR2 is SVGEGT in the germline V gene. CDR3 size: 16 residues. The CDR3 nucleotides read TGTGCCAGCACCCCTCACTCTGACAGGCAGAACACTGAAGCTTTCTTT. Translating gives CASTPHSDRQNTEAFF.

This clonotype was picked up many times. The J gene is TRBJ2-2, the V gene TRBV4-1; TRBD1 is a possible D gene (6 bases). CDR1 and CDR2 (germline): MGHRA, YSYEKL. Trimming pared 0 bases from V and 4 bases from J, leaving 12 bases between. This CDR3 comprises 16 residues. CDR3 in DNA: TGCGCCAGCAGCCAAGATCCGGTGACAGGCACCGGGGAGCTGTTTTTT. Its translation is CASSQDPVTGTGELFF.

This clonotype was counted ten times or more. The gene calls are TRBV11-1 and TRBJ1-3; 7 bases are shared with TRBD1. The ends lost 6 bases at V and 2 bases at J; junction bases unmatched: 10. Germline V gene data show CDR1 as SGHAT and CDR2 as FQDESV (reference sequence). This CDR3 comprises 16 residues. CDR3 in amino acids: CASSPVGGLPGNTIYF. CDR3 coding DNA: TGTGCCAGCAGTCCCGTAGGGGGCTTACCTGGAAACACCATATATTTT.

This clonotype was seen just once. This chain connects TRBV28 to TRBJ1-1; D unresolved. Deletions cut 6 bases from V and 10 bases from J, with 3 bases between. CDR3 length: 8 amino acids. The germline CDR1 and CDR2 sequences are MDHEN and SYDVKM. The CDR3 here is CASSVAFF. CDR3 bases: TGTGCCAGCAGCGTAGCTTTCTTT.

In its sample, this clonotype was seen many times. CDR3 bases: TGTGCCAGCAGTTACTCGAGACAGCGAAACCCCTACGAGCAGTACTTC. It yields the protein CASSYSRQRNPYEQYF. The chain is built from TRBV6-5 and TRBJ2-7; a possible D gene is TRBD1 (5 bases). There are 16 residues in the CDR3. Germline V CDR1 and CDR2: MNHEY, SVGAGI. V shed 0 bases and J shed 2 bases, with 14 bases lying between them.

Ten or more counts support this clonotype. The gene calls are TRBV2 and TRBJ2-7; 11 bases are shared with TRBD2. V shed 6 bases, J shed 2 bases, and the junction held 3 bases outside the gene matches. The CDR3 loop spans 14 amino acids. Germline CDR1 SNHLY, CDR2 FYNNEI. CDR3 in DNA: TGTGCCAGCAGGACTAGCGGGATTACCTACGAGCAGTACTTC. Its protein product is CASRTSGITYEQYF.

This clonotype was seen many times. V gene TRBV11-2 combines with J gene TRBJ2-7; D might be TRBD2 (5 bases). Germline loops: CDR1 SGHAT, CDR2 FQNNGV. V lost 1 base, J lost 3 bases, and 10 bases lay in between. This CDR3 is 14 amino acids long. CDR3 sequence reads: CASSLVQRDYEQYF. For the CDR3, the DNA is TGTGCCAGCAGCTTAGTTCAGAGGGACTACGAGCAGTACTTC.

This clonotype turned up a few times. CDR3 protein: CASSLSAGETKNIQYF. CDR3 bases: TGTGCCAGCAGCTTATCGGCCGGGGAAACTAAAAACATTCAGTACTTC. The chain combines TRBV7-2 with TRBJ2-4; tentative D call: TRBD2 (5 bases). The CDR3 runs 16 residues. The V and J ends lost 2 bases and 4 bases respectively, with 15 bases between them. CDR1 is SGHTA and CDR2 is FQGNSA in the germline V gene.

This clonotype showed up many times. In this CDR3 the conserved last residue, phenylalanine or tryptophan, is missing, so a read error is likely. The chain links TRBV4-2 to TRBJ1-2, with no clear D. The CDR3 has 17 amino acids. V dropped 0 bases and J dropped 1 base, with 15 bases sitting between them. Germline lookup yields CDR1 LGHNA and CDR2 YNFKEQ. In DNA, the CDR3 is TGTGCCAGCAGCCAAGATCTTTTAACAGCTTTTAACTATGGCTACACCCTC. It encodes CASSQDLLTAFNYGYTL.

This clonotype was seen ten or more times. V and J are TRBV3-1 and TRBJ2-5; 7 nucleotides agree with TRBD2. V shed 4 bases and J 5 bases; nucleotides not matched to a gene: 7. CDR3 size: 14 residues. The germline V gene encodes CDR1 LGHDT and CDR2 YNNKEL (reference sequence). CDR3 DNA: TGTGCCAGCAGCCCACGGGAGGACCTGGAGACCCAGTACTTC. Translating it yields CASSPREDLETQYF.

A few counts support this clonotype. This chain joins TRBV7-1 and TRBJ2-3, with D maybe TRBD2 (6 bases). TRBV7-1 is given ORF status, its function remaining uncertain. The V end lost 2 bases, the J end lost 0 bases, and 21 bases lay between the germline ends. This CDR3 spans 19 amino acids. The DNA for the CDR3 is TGTGCCAGCAGCTCAATTTTTGTCGTTGGGGGGAAAAGCACAGATACGCAGTATTTT. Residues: CASSSIFVVGGKSTDTQYF.